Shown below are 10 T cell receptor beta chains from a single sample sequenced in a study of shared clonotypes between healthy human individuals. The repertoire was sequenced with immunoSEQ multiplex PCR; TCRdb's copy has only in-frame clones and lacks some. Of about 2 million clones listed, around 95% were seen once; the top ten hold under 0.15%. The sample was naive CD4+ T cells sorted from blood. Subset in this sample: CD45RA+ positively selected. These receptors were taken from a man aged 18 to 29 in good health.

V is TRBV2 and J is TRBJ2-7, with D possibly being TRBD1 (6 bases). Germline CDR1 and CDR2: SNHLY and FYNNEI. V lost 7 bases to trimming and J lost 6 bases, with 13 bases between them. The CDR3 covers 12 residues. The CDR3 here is CASTRQVAEQYF. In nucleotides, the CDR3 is TGTGCCAGCACCCGACAGGTCGCCGAGCAGTACTTC.

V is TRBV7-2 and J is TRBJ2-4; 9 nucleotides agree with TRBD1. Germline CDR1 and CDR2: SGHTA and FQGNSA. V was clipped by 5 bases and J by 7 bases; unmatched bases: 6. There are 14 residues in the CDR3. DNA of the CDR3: TGTGCCAGCAGCCATGGGACAGGGTTGAACATTCAGTACTTC. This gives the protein CASSHGTGLNIQYF.

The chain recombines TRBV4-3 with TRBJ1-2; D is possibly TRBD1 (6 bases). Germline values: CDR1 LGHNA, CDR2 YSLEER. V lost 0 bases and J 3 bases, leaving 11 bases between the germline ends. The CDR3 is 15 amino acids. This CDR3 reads CASSQDSPGDYGYTF. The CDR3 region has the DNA TGCGCCAGCAGCCAAGATTCCCCAGGGGACTATGGCTACACCTTC.

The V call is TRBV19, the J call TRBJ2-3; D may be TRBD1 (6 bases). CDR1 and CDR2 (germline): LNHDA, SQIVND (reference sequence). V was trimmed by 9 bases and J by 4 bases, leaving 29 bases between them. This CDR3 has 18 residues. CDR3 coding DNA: TGTGCCAGCTTATTTGTGTGTGTCAGGACAGCGAACGCAGATACGCAGTATTTT. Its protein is CASLFVCVRTANADTQYF.

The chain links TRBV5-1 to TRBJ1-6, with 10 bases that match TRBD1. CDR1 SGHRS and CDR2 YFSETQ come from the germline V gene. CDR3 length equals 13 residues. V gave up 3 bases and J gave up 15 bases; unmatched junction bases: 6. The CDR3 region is CASSSGTGEILHF. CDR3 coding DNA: TGCGCCAGCAGCTCCGGGACAGGGGAAATCCTCCACTTT. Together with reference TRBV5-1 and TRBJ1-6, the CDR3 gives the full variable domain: KAGVTQTPRYLIKTRGQQVTLSCSPISGHRSVSWYQQTPGQGLQFLFEYFSETQRNKGNFPGRFSGRQFSNSRSEMNVSTLELGDSALYLCASSSGTGEILHFGNGTRLTVT.

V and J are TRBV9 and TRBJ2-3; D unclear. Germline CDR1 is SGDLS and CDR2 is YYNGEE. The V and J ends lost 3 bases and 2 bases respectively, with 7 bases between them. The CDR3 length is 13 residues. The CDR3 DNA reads TGTGCCAGCAGCGCTGGTTACACAGATACGCAGTATTTT. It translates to CASSAGYTDTQYF.

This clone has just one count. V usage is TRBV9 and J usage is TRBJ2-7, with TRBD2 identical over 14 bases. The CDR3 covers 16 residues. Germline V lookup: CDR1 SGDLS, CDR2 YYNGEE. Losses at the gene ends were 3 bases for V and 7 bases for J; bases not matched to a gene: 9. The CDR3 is CASSGAGTSGSHEQYF. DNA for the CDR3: TGTGCCAGCAGCGGCGCCGGGACTAGCGGGAGTCATGAGCAGTACTTC.

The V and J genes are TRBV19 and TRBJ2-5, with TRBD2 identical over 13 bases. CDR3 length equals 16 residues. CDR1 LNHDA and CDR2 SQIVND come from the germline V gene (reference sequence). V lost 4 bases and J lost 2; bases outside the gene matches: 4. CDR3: CASSSPGLAGQETQYF. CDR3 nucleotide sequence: TGTGCCAGTAGTAGTCCGGGACTAGCGGGACAAGAGACCCAGTACTTC.

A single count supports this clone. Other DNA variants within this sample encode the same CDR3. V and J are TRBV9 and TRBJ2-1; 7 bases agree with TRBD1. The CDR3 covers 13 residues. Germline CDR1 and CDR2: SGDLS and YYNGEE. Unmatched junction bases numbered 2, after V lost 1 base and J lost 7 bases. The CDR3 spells CASSVLQGNEQFF. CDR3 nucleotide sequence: TGTGCCAGCAGCGTATTACAGGGGAATGAGCAGTTCTTC.

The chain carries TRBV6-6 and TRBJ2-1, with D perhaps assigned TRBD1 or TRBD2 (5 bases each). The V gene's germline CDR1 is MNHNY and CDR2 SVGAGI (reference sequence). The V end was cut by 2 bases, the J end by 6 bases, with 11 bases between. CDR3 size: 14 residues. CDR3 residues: CASSYLIGGNEQFF. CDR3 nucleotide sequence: TGTGCCAGCAGTTACCTCATTGGGGGCAATGAGCAGTTCTTC.